These T cell receptor beta chains were read from a single sample in a study of OX40 agonist ivuxolimab in advanced cancers. Assay used: immunoSEQ multiplex PCR; TCRdb lists only in-frame clones, some missing. The sample has roughly 120,000 clones; approximately 89% are singletons. Sequences were derived from CD4+ or CD8+ T cells sorted from blood, sampled in a trial of the OX40 agonist ivuxolimab. Every receptor here comes from an adult with an advanced solid tumor such as melanoma, head and neck, liver or kidney cancer. The CDR3 runs from the conserved cysteine through the conserved F or W. The order of the fields is CDR3 length, V gene, clone size, D gene, J gene, CDR3 protein, CDR3 DNA. D genes are given only for firm matches. Some rows mark clone size as missing; the rest say once, few, many or name a class of expanded clone.

14	TRBV5-1	-	TRBD2	TRBJ2-7	CASFGGLAGDEQYF	TGCGCCAGCTTCGGGGGACTAGCGGGAGACGAACAGTACTTC
15	TRBV10-3	-	-	TRBJ2-2	CAISGADSPTGELFF	TGTGCCATCAGTGGGGCAGACAGCCCCACCGGGGAGCTGTTTTTT
18	TRBV9	-	TRBD1	TRBJ2-1	CASSASGTGILVGNEQFF	TGTGCCAGCAGCGCCTCGGGGACAGGGATATTGGTTGGGAATGAGCAGTTCTTC
16	TRBV14	-	-	TRBJ1-4	CASSHFGSPDSEKLFF	TGTGCCAGCAGCCATTTTGGGTCACCTGATTCTGAAAAACTGTTTTTT
17	TRBV7-9	-	-	TRBJ2-1	CASSYQMGIKISDEQFF	TGTGCCAGCAGCTACCAAATGGGGATAAAGATTAGCGATGAGCAGTTCTTC
15	TRBV4-2	-	-	TRBJ2-3	CASSLAMGSTDTQYF	TGTGCCAGCAGCTTGGCCATGGGCAGTACAGATACGCAGTATTTT
14	TRBV27	-	-	TRBJ2-7	CASRAVRGGYEQYF	TGTGCCAGCCGCGCCGTTAGAGGGGGCTACGAGCAGTACTTC
17	TRBV11-1	-	TRBD2	TRBJ2-7	CASSFSVGEGTSYEQYF	TGTGCCAGCAGCTTCTCCGTGGGGGAGGGTACCTCCTACGAGCAGTACTTC
15	TRBV5-8	-	TRBD2	TRBJ2-1	CASSLLAASYNEQFF	TGTGCCAGCAGCTTACTAGCGGCCTCCTACAATGAGCAGTTCTTC
17	TRBV2	-	-	TRBJ2-2	CASSDSRTDPYGGELFF	TGTGCCAGCTCAGATAGTCGGACAGACCCTTACGGCGGGGAGCTGTTTTTT
16	TRBV7-2	few	-	TRBJ1-1	CASSPSPGATNTEAFF	TGTGCCAGCAGCCCGAGCCCGGGGGCCACGAACACTGAAGCTTTCTTT
15	TRBV11-2	-	TRBD2	TRBJ2-3	CASRLAGLAADTQYF	TGTGCCAGCAGGCTTGCTGGACTAGCGGCAGATACGCAGTATTTT
16	TRBV14	-	TRBD1	TRBJ2-2	CASSQLGQGDTGELFF	TGTGCCAGCAGCCAACTGGGACAGGGCGACACCGGGGAGCTGTTTTTT
14	TRBV10-3	-	TRBD2	TRBJ2-7	CAISEAGGVHEQYF	TGTGCCATCAGTGAGGCGGGGGGGGTCCACGAGCAGTACTTC
17	TRBV5-6	-	-	TRBJ1-6	CASSRGLGGSYNSPLHF	TGTGCCAGCAGCCGAGGGCTGGGTGGCTCCTATAATTCACCCCTCCACTTT
14	TRBV6-4	-	-	TRBJ2-3	CASSDSAATDTQYF	TGTGCCAGCAGTGACTCGGCAGCTACAGATACGCAGTATTTT
14	TRBV5-6	once	-	TRBJ1-6	CASSLEQGESPLHF	TGTGCCAGCAGCTTGGAACAGGGAGAATCACCCCTCCACTTT
13	TRBV7-9	once	-	TRBJ2-1	CASSLDPSNEQFF	TGTGCCAGCAGCTTAGACCCTAGCAATGAGCAGTTCTTC
14	TRBV6-6	-	-	TRBJ1-2	CASSYGGWDYGYTF	TGTGCCAGCAGTTACGGAGGTTGGGACTATGGCTACACCTTC
13	TRBV11-1	-	-	TRBJ2-6	CASSFHGANVLTF	TGTGCCAGCAGCTTTCATGGGGCCAACGTCCTGACTTTC
16	TRBV11-2	-	TRBD1	TRBJ1-3	CASSRFGTGAGNTIYF	TGTGCCAGCAGCCGATTTGGGACAGGGGCTGGAAACACCATATATTTT
14	TRBV10-3	once	TRBD1	TRBJ1-1	CAIRGQGGYTEAFF	TGTGCCATCAGGGGACAGGGGGGGTACACTGAAGCTTTCTTT
13	TRBV6-5	-	-	TRBJ2-5	CASSRTPQETQYF	TGTGCCAGCAGTCGGACACCTCAAGAGACCCAGTACTTC
13	TRBV6-1	-	-	TRBJ2-2	CASSRGGFGELFF	TGTGCCAGCTCGAGAGGAGGGTTCGGGGAGCTGTTTTTT
13	TRBV5-4	-	TRBD1	TRBJ1-2	CASSFDRGRGYTF	TGTGCCAGCAGCTTCGACAGGGGCAGGGGCTACACCTTC
18	TRBV19	-	-	TRBJ2-1	CASSIGRARESYYNEQFF	TGTGCCAGTAGTATAGGAAGGGCCCGGGAGTCTTACTACAATGAGCAGTTCTTC
14	TRBV9	-	-	TRBJ1-3	CASSPRGVGNTIYF	TGTGCCAGCAGCCCCCGGGGCGTTGGAAACACCATATATTTT
16	TRBV25-1	-	TRBD2	TRBJ2-5	CASSEFSGGGQETQYF	TGTGCCAGCAGTGAATTTAGCGGGGGGGGACAAGAGACCCAGTACTTC
11	TRBV20-1	-	-	TRBJ2-1	CSARDTPEQFF	TGCAGTGCTAGAGATACGCCTGAGCAGTTCTTC
13	TRBV5-6	-	-	TRBJ1-2	CASSLPGRYGYTF	TGTGCCAGCAGCTTACCGGGCCGCTATGGCTACACCTTC
17	TRBV5-6	-	-	TRBJ2-3	CASSFQGGKAQGDTQYF	TGTGCCAGCAGCTTCCAGGGGGGCAAGGCCCAGGGAGATACGCAGTATTTT
15	TRBV27	-	-	TRBJ2-1	CASSLKGWGWYEQFF	TGTGCCAGCAGTTTAAAGGGTTGGGGCTGGTATGAGCAGTTCTTC
15	TRBV5-1	-	-	TRBJ1-5	CASSIDTGEDQPQHF	TGCGCCAGCAGCATAGACACTGGGGAAGATCAGCCCCAGCATTTT
14	TRBV25-1	-	-	TRBJ1-4	CASSEPGHNEKLFF	TGTGCCAGCAGTGAACCGGGACATAATGAAAAACTGTTTTTT
17	TRBV30	once	TRBD2	TRBJ2-4	CAWKARTSGGAANIQYF	TGTGCCTGGAAAGCTCGGACTAGCGGGGGGGCCGCAAACATTCAGTACTTC
15	TRBV10-3	-	-	TRBJ1-2	CAISGTASNEEGYTF	TGTGCCATCAGTGGGACAGCTAGTAACGAAGAGGGCTACACCTTC
15	TRBV18	-	-	TRBJ1-1	CASSPILDADTEAFF	TGTGCCAGCTCACCGATCCTGGACGCGGACACTGAAGCTTTCTTT
14	TRBV18	-	-	TRBJ1-1	CASSPELLNTEAFF	TGTGCCAGCTCACCAGAGTTGTTGAACACTGAAGCTTTCTTT
14	TRBV19	once	-	TRBJ1-2	CASSTPGHIYGYTF	TGTGCCAGTAGTACCCCGGGACACATCTATGGCTACACCTTC
14	TRBV6-6	-	-	TRBJ1-6	CASSRTGFGSPLHF	TGTGCCAGCAGCCGTACAGGGTTTGGGTCACCCCTCCACTTT
16	TRBV7-2	few	-	TRBJ1-5	CASSLAARGISQPQHF	TGTGCCAGCAGCTTAGCGGCCAGGGGAATAAGTCAGCCCCAGCATTTT
14	TRBV7-7	-	TRBD1	TRBJ2-2	CASSFDRDTGELFF	TGTGCTAGCAGCTTCGACAGGGATACCGGGGAGCTGTTTTTT
13	TRBV18	-	-	TRBJ1-1	CASSSRWRTEAFF	TGTGCCAGCTCATCACGATGGAGGACTGAAGCTTTCTTT
17	TRBV19	-	TRBD1	TRBJ2-6	CASSITGGRSGANVLTF	TGTGCCAGTAGTATAACAGGGGGCCGCTCTGGGGCCAACGTCCTGACTTTC
13	TRBV7-7	once	-	TRBJ2-5	CASSLGAQETQYF	TGTGCTAGCAGCTTAGGGGCCCAAGAGACCCAGTACTTC
15	TRBV11-3	few	-	TRBJ2-7	CASSLGGLDPYEQYF	TGTGCCAGCAGCTTGGGGGGACTGGATCCCTACGAGCAGTACTTC
13	TRBV7-8	-	-	TRBJ2-3	CASSLGQRDTQYF	TGTGCCAGCAGCTTAGGGCAACGAGATACGCAGTATTTT